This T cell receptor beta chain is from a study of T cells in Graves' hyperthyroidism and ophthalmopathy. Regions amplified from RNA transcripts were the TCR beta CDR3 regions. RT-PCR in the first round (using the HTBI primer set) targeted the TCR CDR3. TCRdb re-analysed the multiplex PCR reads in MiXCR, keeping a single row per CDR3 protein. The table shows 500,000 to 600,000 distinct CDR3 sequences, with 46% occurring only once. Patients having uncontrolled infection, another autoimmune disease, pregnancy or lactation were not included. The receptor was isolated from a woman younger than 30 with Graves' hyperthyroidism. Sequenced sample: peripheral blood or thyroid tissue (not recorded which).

The CDR3 coding sequence is TGTGCCACCAGCAGGGACAGGGGAAGCGACGAGCAGTACTTC. Translating gives CATSRDRGSDEQYF. This chain connects TRBV15 to TRBJ2-7; 9 nucleotides align to TRBD1. V dropped 3 bases and J dropped 5; count of bases not matched to a gene: 5. Germline V gene sequence: CDR1 LNHNV, CDR2 YYDKDF (reference sequence). The CDR3 totals 14 residues.